The clone carrying this TCR beta chain was counted between two and nine times. Its antigen remains unknown. For the second PCR, which ran for about 7 to 11 cycles, a sample-barcoded 5' primer and a J-beta primer mix were used. TCRdb analysed the 5' RACE reads with MiXCR anew, one entry per CDR3 protein. This table has hundreds of thousands of distinct CDR3 sequences, more than 40% appearing once. The data were obtained in a study of blood T cells in healthy people across ages. Regarding the study as a whole: Donors of long life had a larger count of naive CD4+ cells and greater diversity than aged donors.

The V and J ends lost 5 bases and 4 bases respectively, with 17 bases between them. The CDR3 runs to 15 residues. Germline CDR1 is MDHEN and CDR2 is SYDVKM. The specimen was blood. This TCR came from a woman aged 55-75 years in good health. This chain joins TRBV28 and TRBJ1-2, with D hard to call. The CDR3, as DNA: TGTGCCAGCAGTGCCGCAGGTTATCCGGGCTATGGCTACACCTTC. Translated, it gives CASSAAGYPGYGYTF.